The 32 T cell receptor beta chains below come from one sample, sequenced in a study of PD-L1 blockade in urothelial cancer. Time point described: peripheral blood 6 weeks after treatment start. TCRdb's table, derived via immunoSEQ multiplex PCR, lists solely in-frame clones and lacks some. Of 75,000 to 100,000 clones detected, roughly 85% appear once; the ten largest clones hold over 7.5%. The sequences come from PBMCs, collected around atezolizumab (anti-PD-L1) treatment. Receptor source: a man aged 70-80 years with urothelial cancer.

The chain has TRBV15 and TRBJ2-7; D is undetermined. Germline V gene sequence: CDR1 LNHNV, CDR2 YYDKDF (reference sequence). Trimming took 0 bases from V and 2 from J, leaving 11 bases between them. The CDR3 runs 15 residues. The CDR3 DNA reads as TGTGCCACCAGCAGAGATCCGACTGCAACCTACGAGCAGTACTTC. Residues: CATSRDPTATYEQYF.

V gene TRBV2 combines with J gene TRBJ1-5, with a weak D call TRBD1 (5 bases). Trimming took off 4 bases at V and 7 bases at J, with 14 bases between the two ends. Germline V CDR1 and CDR2: SNHLY, FYNNEI. The CDR3 covers 14 residues. In DNA, the CDR3 is TGTGCCAGCAGTGGACGCCTCGCAGGGCAGCCCCAGCATTTT. Protein: CASSGRLAGQPQHF. The full variable domain, completed using reference TRBV2 and TRBJ1-5, is EPEVTQTPSHQVTQMGQEVILRCVPISNHLYFYWYRQILGQKVEFLVSFYNNEISEKSEIFDDQFSVERPDGSNFTLKIRSTKLEDSAMYFCASSGRLAGQPQHFGDGTRLSIL.

The rearrangement joins TRBV19 to TRBJ2-7; 8 bases agree with TRBD1. The CDR3 has 14 residues. Germline V gene data show CDR1 as LNHDA and CDR2 as SQIVND (reference sequence). The J segment lost 2 bases and the V segment lost 5 bases, leaving 5 bases of the junction unmatched. CDR3 amino acids: CASSFRTGPYEQYF. In DNA, the CDR3 is TGTGCCAGTAGTTTCCGGACAGGGCCCTACGAGCAGTACTTC. Looking up the rest from reference TRBV19 and TRBJ2-7 gives the full variable domain: DGGITQSPKYLFRKEGQNVTLSCEQNLNHDAMYWYRQDPGQGLRLIYYSQIVNDFQKGDIAEGYSVSREKKESFPLTVTSAQKNPTAFYLCASSFRTGPYEQYFGPGTRLTVT.

This clone was observed a handful of times. V gene TRBV6-5 combines with J gene TRBJ1-6, with D possibly matching TRBD1 (6 bases). CDR3 length equals 12 residues. V gave up 6 bases and J gave up 12 bases, with 12 bases separating them. Germline lookup yields CDR1 MNHEY and CDR2 SVGAGI. DNA for the CDR3: TGTGCCAGCAGATCACAGGGCGGACCCCTCCACTTT. It specifies CASRSQGGPLHF.

The gene calls are TRBV6-1 and TRBJ2-3, with D possibly matching TRBD2 (5 bases). The V end lost 4 bases, the J end lost 2 bases, and 13 bases lay between the germline ends. CDR1 and CDR2 from the germline V gene are MNHNS and SASEGT. This CDR3 region has 15 residues. CDR3 nucleotides: TGTGCCAGCAGTGCGGACTCGACCTTCACAGATACGCAGTATTTT. Protein: CASSADSTFTDTQYF.

This chain connects TRBV30 to TRBJ2-3; possible D gene TRBD2, 6 bases. V dropped 5 bases and J dropped 1 base, with 16 bases sitting between them. The CDR3 runs 15 residues. Germline V gene lookup returns CDR1 GTSNPN and CDR2 SVGIG (reference sequence). In DNA form, the CDR3 reads TGTGCCTGGGCCTGGAGGGGCCGAGGCACAGATACGCAGTATTTT. Its protein is CAWAWRGRGTDTQYF.

The V call is TRBV4-1, the J call TRBJ2-7; 7 positions match TRBD1. Trimming at V came to 2 bases and at J to 5 bases, leaving 6 bases not matched to a gene. The CDR3 extends over 14 amino acids. In germline, CDR1 is MGHRA, CDR2 YSYEKL. The CDR3 here is CASSQRQGMDEQYF. The CDR3 DNA reads TGCGCCAGCAGCCAACGACAGGGTATGGACGAGCAGTACTTC.

The chain has TRBV7-7 and TRBJ2-3, with TRBD2 matching 9 bases. The CDR3 has 17 amino acids. Germline assignment: CDR1 SSHAT and CDR2 FNYEAQ (reference sequence). The V segment lost 1 base and the J segment 5 bases; nucleotides outside the gene matches: 10. The CDR3 sequence is CASSLGVRGGPGDTQYF. CDR3 DNA: TGTGCCAGCAGCTTAGGGGTGCGGGGGGGCCCGGGAGATACGCAGTATTTT.

This chain uses TRBV11-3 with TRBJ2-5; TRBD1 matches at 9 bases. Unmatched junction bases numbered 10, after V lost 6 bases and J lost 2 bases. CDR3 length equals 16 residues. CDR1 is SGHNT and CDR2 is YENEEA in the germline V gene. CDR3 coding DNA: TGTGCCAGCAGTACCTATGGGACAGGGCTACAAGAGACCCAGTACTTC. Amino acid sequence: CASSTYGTGLQETQYF.

The chain joins TRBV5-1 to TRBJ2-2; 11 positions agree with TRBD1. The CDR3 is 15 amino acids. Trimming took 3 bases from V and 4 from J; bases not matched to a gene: 2. CDR1 SGHRS and CDR2 YFSETQ come from the germline V gene. This CDR3 is CASSSGQGGTGELFF. CDR3 nucleotides: TGCGCCAGCAGCTCGGGACAGGGGGGCACCGGGGAGCTGTTTTTT.

V usage is TRBV5-1 and J usage is TRBJ2-1, with a weak D call TRBD1 (6 bases). The CDR3 is made up of 14 amino acids. V was trimmed by 4 bases and J by 4 bases, leaving 12 bases between them. Germline loops: CDR1 SGHRS, CDR2 YFSETQ. CDR3 sequence: CASSGEGGYNEQFF. Here the CDR3 DNA reads TGCGCCAGCAGCGGAGAAGGGGGTTACAATGAGCAGTTCTTC.

V usage is TRBV5-6 and J usage is TRBJ2-1; 8 nucleotides line up with TRBD1. The CDR3 loop spans 17 amino acids. Germline trimming cut 2 bases from V and 1 base from J; bases unmatched to any gene: 8. Germline values: CDR1 SGHDT, CDR2 YYEEEE. DNA for the CDR3: TGTGCCAGCAGCTTAAATGAACAGGGGGGTTCCTACAATGAGCAGTTCTTC. It encodes CASSLNEQGGSYNEQFF.

V usage is TRBV19 and J usage is TRBJ1-3; no definite D call. The germline gives CDR1 LNHDA, CDR2 SQIVND (reference sequence). V gave up 3 bases and J gave up 0 bases, with 9 bases separating them. There are 15 residues in the CDR3. CDR3 in DNA: TGTGCCAGTAGTATCTCAGTATACTCTGGAAACACCATATATTTT. It is translated as CASSISVYSGNTIYF. The variable domain in full, with the rest retrieved from reference TRBV19 and TRBJ1-3, is DGGITQSPKYLFRKEGQNVTLSCEQNLNHDAMYWYRQDPGQGLRLIYYSQIVNDFQKGDIAEGYSVSREKKESFPLTVTSAQKNPTAFYLCASSISVYSGNTIYFGEGSWLTVV.

The chain is built from TRBV6-6 and TRBJ2-3; 7 bases line up with TRBD1. Germline CDR1 and CDR2: MNHNY and SVGAGI (reference sequence). CDR3 length: 14 residues. Losses at the gene ends were 6 bases for V and 4 bases for J; bases not matched to a gene: 7. CDR3 region: CASSTLTGPDTQYF. The DNA of the CDR3 is TGTGCCAGCAGCACCCTGACAGGGCCAGATACGCAGTATTTT.

This clone came up a few times. This sequence joins TRBV11-2 and TRBJ2-3; maybe TRBD1 (5 bases). Germline assignment: CDR1 SGHAT and CDR2 FQNNGV. The CDR3 loop spans 12 amino acids. The V end was cut by 8 bases, the J end by 3 bases, with 9 bases between. For the CDR3, the DNA is TGTGCCAGCCGTAGGGGAACAGATACGCAGTATTTT. Amino acids: CASRRGTDTQYF.

The gene calls are TRBV6-5 and TRBJ2-2; TRBD1 agrees at 9 bases. From germline, CDR1 is MNHEY and CDR2 SVGAGI. With V trimmed by 10 bases and J by 8 bases, 8 bases remained unmatched. This CDR3 contains 13 residues. The CDR3 DNA is TGTGCCACACGGGGGACAGGGCCGGGGGAGCTGTTTTTT. Translation: CATRGTGPGELFF.

This chain links TRBV14 with TRBJ1-1; D is unclear. The CDR3 extends over 15 amino acids. Germline-derived CDR1 and CDR2 are SGHDN and FVKESK. V was clipped by 1 base and J by 1 base, with 10 bases between them. The CDR3 region has the DNA TGTGCCAGCAGCCAAGTCTCAGGTTGGAACACTGAAGCTTTCTTT. It yields the protein CASSQVSGWNTEAFF.

The chain recombines TRBV30 with TRBJ1-5, with D perhaps TRBD1 (5 bases). V was cut by 4 bases and J by 6 bases, with 13 bases left in between. CDR3 length equals 13 residues. Germline V CDR1 and CDR2: GTSNPN, SVGIG (reference sequence). CDR3 residues: CAWNRGVGQPQHF. DNA for the CDR3: TGTGCCTGGAACCGGGGGGTAGGTCAGCCCCAGCATTTT. Using reference TRBV30 and TRBJ1-5 for the parts outside the CDR3, the full variable domain is SQTIHQWPATLVQPVGSPLSLECTVEGTSNPNLYWYRQAAGRGLQLLFYSVGIGQISSEVPQNLSASRPQDRQFILSSKKLLLSDSGFYLCAWNRGVGQPQHFGDGTRLSIL.

The chain carries TRBV2 and TRBJ2-3, with D perhaps matching TRBD1 (6 bases). CDR3 length equals 15 residues. Trimming cost V 6 bases and J 2 bases, with 15 bases left between them. CDR1 and CDR2 from the germline V gene are SNHLY and FYNNEI. CDR3 loop: CASRGWGPATDTQYF. DNA for the CDR3: TGTGCCAGCAGGGGATGGGGGCCCGCCACAGATACGCAGTATTTT.

The rearrangement joins TRBV5-1 to TRBJ2-7; D call uncertain. Germline CDR1 is SGHRS and CDR2 is YFSETQ. V lost 0 bases to trimming and J lost 3 bases, with 7 bases between them. The CDR3 totals 13 residues. DNA for the CDR3: TGCGCCAGCAGCTTGGGCCCGGGCTACGAGCAGTACTTC. As protein: CASSLGPGYEQYF.

This clone was seen a handful of times. The chain couples TRBV7-6 to TRBJ2-2; the match to TRBD1 covers 8 bases. The CDR3 contains 17 residues. Trimming removed 0 bases from V and 5 bases from J; junction bases left unmatched: 8. Per germline, CDR1 SGHVS and CDR2 FNYEAQ. The CDR3: CASSLARNQGATGELFF. CDR3 DNA sequence: TGTGCCAGCAGCTTAGCGCGGAATCAGGGGGCTACCGGGGAGCTGTTTTTT.

The rearrangement joins TRBV13 to TRBJ2-1, with D possibly being TRBD2 (6 bases). V lost 5 bases and J lost 3, with 14 bases in between. Germline loops: CDR1 PRHDT, CDR2 FYEKMQ (reference sequence). This CDR3 is 15 amino acids long. For the CDR3, the DNA is TGTGCCAGCAGCCCACTTAGCGGAGTCTACAATGAGCAGTTCTTC. Residues: CASSPLSGVYNEQFF.

This chain links TRBV4-2 with TRBJ1-2; TRBD1 might be the D (6 bases). Germline V CDR1 and CDR2: LGHNA, YNFKEQ. The CDR3 totals 15 residues. V was clipped by 4 bases and J by 5 bases, with 17 bases between them. CDR3 nucleotides: TGTGCCAGCAGCCCCTATCTGGCAGGGGAATATGGCTACACCTTC. Protein: CASSPYLAGEYGYTF.

The chain couples TRBV9 to TRBJ2-7; D call uncertain. The CDR3 extends over 14 amino acids. V lost 0 bases, J lost 0 bases, and 7 bases lay in between. Germline CDR1 reads SGDLS; CDR2 reads YYNGEE. CDR3 sequence reads: CASSVDSLSYEQYF. The CDR3 region has the DNA TGTGCCAGCAGCGTAGACAGCCTCTCCTACGAGCAGTACTTC.

The CDR3 DNA sequence: TGTGCCAGTAGTGCAAGACGGGGAAACTATGGCTACACCTTC. Its translation is CASSARRGNYGYTF. The chain uses TRBV19 and TRBJ1-2; the D is unclear. Trimming removed 5 bases at V and 2 bases at J, with 12 bases between. Germline V gene lookup returns CDR1 LNHDA and CDR2 SQIVND (reference sequence). This CDR3 spans 14 amino acids.

The V gene is TRBV19, the J gene TRBJ1-1; 7 bases agree with TRBD1. The germline V gene has CDR1 LNHDA and CDR2 SQIVND (reference sequence). This CDR3 contains 15 residues. V was clipped by 7 bases and J by 2 bases; unmatched bases: 10. The CDR3 protein is CASTLRDSFNTEAFF. The CDR3 bases are TGTGCCAGTACTCTAAGGGACAGTTTTAACACTGAAGCTTTCTTT.

V usage is TRBV11-2 and J usage is TRBJ1-4; a possible D gene is TRBD1 (6 bases). The V and J ends lost 7 bases and 7 bases respectively, with 13 bases between them. In germline, CDR1 is SGHAT, CDR2 FQNNGV. The CDR3 totals 13 residues. The CDR3 spells CASTGQWGEKLFF. CDR3 bases: TGTGCCAGCACCGGACAGTGGGGTGAAAAACTGTTTTTT. Looking up the rest from reference TRBV11-2 and TRBJ1-4 gives the full variable domain: EAGVAQSPRYKIIEKRQSVAFWCNPISGHATLYWYQQILGQGPKLLIQFQNNGVVDDSQLPKDRFSAERLKGVDSTLKIQPAKLEDSAVYLCASTGQWGEKLFFGSGTQLSVL.

The chain links TRBV6-6 to TRBJ2-7, with D maybe TRBD1 (5 bases). Germline CDR1 MNHNY, CDR2 SVGAGI (reference sequence). Deletions cut 2 bases from V and 0 bases from J, with 14 bases between. The CDR3 is made up of 16 amino acids. The CDR3 loop reads CASSYPPTTDSYEQYF. CDR3 DNA: TGTGCCAGCAGTTACCCCCCGACGACAGACTCCTACGAGCAGTACTTC.

V gene TRBV5-1 combines with J gene TRBJ1-1; perhaps TRBD1 as D (6 bases). The germline gives CDR1 SGHRS, CDR2 YFSETQ. Trimming shortened V by 3 bases and J by 0 bases, and 15 bases separated the two germline ends. This CDR3 spans 16 amino acids. The CDR3 DNA is TGCGCCAGCAGCTCCGCCTCCGGGGACATGAACACTGAAGCTTTCTTT. This gives the protein CASSSASGDMNTEAFF.

The chain is built from TRBV4-2 and TRBJ1-2; D ambiguous. The CDR3 consists of 12 residues. From germline, CDR1 is LGHNA and CDR2 YNFKEQ. Trimming left V 0 bases short and J 4 bases short, with 3 bases between. The CDR3 loop reads CASSQDLYGYTF. Here the CDR3 DNA reads TGTGCCAGCAGCCAAGACCTCTATGGCTACACCTTC.

The chain joins TRBV4-1 to TRBJ2-2; the D gene is possibly TRBD1 (6 bases). Germline values: CDR1 MGHRA, CDR2 YSYEKL. Trimming took 4 bases from V and 6 from J, leaving 15 bases between them. The CDR3 is 15 amino acids. CDR3 nucleotides: TGCGCCAGCAGCCCTACCGGGACACTCTCCGGGGAGCTGTTTTTT. Its protein is CASSPTGTLSGELFF.

This chain joins TRBV30 and TRBJ2-1; no reliable D call. CDR1 and CDR2 (germline): GTSNPN, SVGIG (reference sequence). V was shortened by 1 base and J by 2 bases, with 6 bases between the two germline ends. The CDR3 has 13 amino acids. CDR3 protein: CAWSAAPYNEQFF. The CDR3 coding sequence is TGTGCCTGGAGTGCAGCGCCCTACAATGAGCAGTTCTTC.